These T cell receptor beta chains were read from a single sample in a study of cytomegalovirus exposure and HLA in healthy donors. Profiled with immunoSEQ multiplex PCR; TCRdb holds only in-frame clones, not every one. The repertoire consists of around 200,000 clones, with 80% occurring once and the leading ten covering 0.65% to 0.75%. Input material: PBMCs. The receptors derive from a boy between 5 and 17 years old in good health and CMV-seronegative. Each CDR3 is given with its conserved first and last residue. The order of the fields is J gene, D gene, clone size, V gene, CDR3 DNA, CDR3 protein. The D gene is left open where the match is weak. Clone size, where shown, is once, few, many, or a class for clones that have expanded.

j_call: TRBJ2-3; d_call: TRBD2; clone_size: NA; v_call: TRBV5-1; cdr3_nt: TGCGCCAGCAGCGTATTAGCGGGTGAGACAGATACGCAGTATTTT; cdr3_aa: CASSVLAGETDTQYF
j_call: TRBJ1-1; d_call: TRBD1; clone_size: NA; v_call: TRBV9; cdr3_nt: TGTGCCAGCAGCGCCAGTACGACAGGGTTTTCGGGAAGGCGCATGAACACTGAAGCTTTCTTT; cdr3_aa: CASSASTTGFSGRRMNTEAFF
j_call: TRBJ2-7; d_call: NA; clone_size: NA; v_call: TRBV7-9; cdr3_nt: TGTGCCAGCAGCTTAGGTCAGGCCGAGCAGTACTTC; cdr3_aa: CASSLGQAEQYF
j_call: TRBJ2-3; d_call: NA; clone_size: once; v_call: TRBV10-3; cdr3_nt: TGTGCCATCGCGGAACAGGGCCGTGGCACAGATACGCAGTATTTT; cdr3_aa: CAIAEQGRGTDTQYF
j_call: TRBJ2-1; d_call: TRBD2; clone_size: NA; v_call: TRBV11-3; cdr3_nt: TGTGCCAGCAGCTTAGATCGTAGCGGGCCCAATGAGCAGTTCTTC; cdr3_aa: CASSLDRSGPNEQFF
j_call: TRBJ2-7; d_call: NA; clone_size: NA; v_call: TRBV10-1; cdr3_nt: TGCGCCAGCAGTGAGTTCTTGGGGGCGAAGTCCTACGAGCAGTACTTC; cdr3_aa: CASSEFLGAKSYEQYF
j_call: TRBJ1-1; d_call: NA; clone_size: few; v_call: TRBV29-1; cdr3_nt: TGCAGCGCCCTCAGGGGCCTGGTTGTCACTGAAGCTTTCTTT; cdr3_aa: CSALRGLVVTEAFF
j_call: TRBJ1-2; d_call: NA; clone_size: NA; v_call: TRBV20-1; cdr3_nt: TGCAGTGCTAGAAACCCGCGTGGCTACACCTTC; cdr3_aa: CSARNPRGYTF
j_call: TRBJ2-5; d_call: TRBD1; clone_size: NA; v_call: TRBV7-3; cdr3_nt: TGTGCCAGCAGCTTAGACAGGGCCCAAGAGACCCAGTACTTC; cdr3_aa: CASSLDRAQETQYF
j_call: TRBJ1-1; d_call: NA; clone_size: NA; v_call: TRBV29-1; cdr3_nt: TGCAGCGTTGTTAGACAATCGACCTCTGAAGCTTTCTTT; cdr3_aa: CSVVRQSTSEAFF
j_call: TRBJ1-1; d_call: NA; clone_size: few; v_call: TRBV4-1; cdr3_nt: TGCGCCAGCAGCCAAGATGGGCCACCAAAAGCTTTCTTT; cdr3_aa: CASSQDGPPKAFF
j_call: TRBJ2-1; d_call: TRBD2; clone_size: few; v_call: TRBV10-3; cdr3_nt: TGTGCCATCAGTGAGTCGTTAGCGGGGGGGCCGGGTGAGCAGTTCTTC; cdr3_aa: CAISESLAGGPGEQFF
j_call: TRBJ1-5; d_call: NA; clone_size: few; v_call: TRBV10-3; cdr3_nt: TGTGCCACCCAGGCAGGGGGCAATCAGCCCCAGCATTTT; cdr3_aa: CATQAGGNQPQHF
j_call: TRBJ1-2; d_call: TRBD1; clone_size: once; v_call: TRBV5-6; cdr3_nt: TGTGCCAGCAGCTCACTTAAAGTCTACCGGGACAGTAACTATGGCTACACCTTC; cdr3_aa: CASSSLKVYRDSNYGYTF
j_call: TRBJ1-2; d_call: NA; clone_size: NA; v_call: TRBV5-1; cdr3_nt: TGCGCCAGCAGACTGACAGGAGGTCCTTATGGCTACACCTTC; cdr3_aa: CASRLTGGPYGYTF
j_call: TRBJ2-2; d_call: TRBD1; clone_size: once; v_call: TRBV10-2; cdr3_nt: TGCGCCAGCAGTCCCTCCTGGACAGGGAACACCGGGGAGCTGTTTTTT; cdr3_aa: CASSPSWTGNTGELFF
j_call: TRBJ1-2; d_call: TRBD1; clone_size: NA; v_call: TRBV7-6; cdr3_nt: TGTGCCAGCAGCCCACGTGGACAGGGGGGCTATGGCTACACCTTC; cdr3_aa: CASSPRGQGGYGYTF
j_call: TRBJ2-7; d_call: TRBD1; clone_size: once; v_call: TRBV9; cdr3_nt: TGTGCCAGCAGCGCCGGCCGGGACAGGGAATTTGGGGGGGGCTCCTACGAGCAGTACTTC; cdr3_aa: CASSAGRDREFGGGSYEQYF
j_call: TRBJ1-2; d_call: TRBD1; clone_size: NA; v_call: TRBV30; cdr3_nt: TGTGCCAGCCTGGGACAGGGGAACTATGGCTACACCTTC; cdr3_aa: CASLGQGNYGYTF
j_call: TRBJ1-4; d_call: NA; clone_size: NA; v_call: TRBV9; cdr3_nt: TGTGCCAGCAGCGTAGCTGGGAGTAAGGGAGAAAAACTGTTTTTT; cdr3_aa: CASSVAGSKGEKLFF
j_call: TRBJ1-5; d_call: NA; clone_size: NA; v_call: TRBV7-8; cdr3_nt: TGTGCCAGCAGCTTAGGGGCCCAAACAGGGTTGAACAATCAGCCCCAGCATTTT; cdr3_aa: CASSLGAQTGLNNQPQHF
j_call: TRBJ2-5; d_call: TRBD2; clone_size: few; v_call: TRBV9; cdr3_nt: TGTGCCAGCAGCGTAATGTTAGGGAGCGATGCGGGAGTAAACTTC; cdr3_aa: CASSVMLGSDAGVNF
j_call: TRBJ2-1; d_call: TRBD2; clone_size: NA; v_call: TRBV7-2; cdr3_nt: TGTGCCAGCAGCCTGACTAGCGTCGACGGAAGAATCTTC; cdr3_aa: CASSLTSVDGRIF
j_call: TRBJ1-1; d_call: NA; clone_size: NA; v_call: TRBV12-5; cdr3_nt: TGTGCTAGTGGACCGACAGGGAACACTGAAGCTTTCTTT; cdr3_aa: CASGPTGNTEAFF
j_call: TRBJ2-7; d_call: NA; clone_size: NA; v_call: TRBV30; cdr3_nt: TGTGCCTGGGCCAGGGGTCGCTCCTACGAGCAGTACTTC; cdr3_aa: CAWARGRSYEQYF
j_call: TRBJ1-1; d_call: NA; clone_size: NA; v_call: TRBV29-1; cdr3_nt: TGCAGCGTTGGTCCCAAGTTAGGAGCTGAAGCTTTCTTT; cdr3_aa: CSVGPKLGAEAFF
j_call: TRBJ2-7; d_call: TRBD1; clone_size: NA; v_call: TRBV2; cdr3_nt: TGTGCCAGCAGTGAGACAGGGGCAGCTAACTACGAGCAGTACTTC; cdr3_aa: CASSETGAANYEQYF
j_call: TRBJ1-1; d_call: NA; clone_size: NA; v_call: TRBV18; cdr3_nt: TGTGCCAGCTCACCACCGACCGGAGTGAACACTGAAGCTTTCTTT; cdr3_aa: CASSPPTGVNTEAFF
j_call: TRBJ2-1; d_call: TRBD2; clone_size: NA; v_call: TRBV2; cdr3_nt: TGTGCCAGCAGTACAGGGACTAGCGGGACCTACAATGAGCAGTTCTTC; cdr3_aa: CASSTGTSGTYNEQFF
j_call: TRBJ1-5; d_call: TRBD1; clone_size: few; v_call: TRBV6-1; cdr3_nt: TGTGCCAGCAGTGCCATAGACAGGGGCCGCCAGCATTTT; cdr3_aa: CASSAIDRGRQHF
j_call: TRBJ2-7; d_call: TRBD1; clone_size: NA; v_call: TRBV19; cdr3_nt: TGTGCCAGTAGTTCGACGACAGGGGCCGGCGAGCAGTACTTC; cdr3_aa: CASSSTTGAGEQYF
j_call: TRBJ2-2; d_call: TRBD2; clone_size: NA; v_call: TRBV7-9; cdr3_nt: TGTGCCAGCAGCTTAAGCTGGGGGGGGAACACCGGGGAGCTGTTTTTT; cdr3_aa: CASSLSWGGNTGELFF
j_call: TRBJ1-4; d_call: NA; clone_size: once; v_call: TRBV2; cdr3_nt: TGTGCCAGCAAACGGGGACTTAATGAAAAACTGTTTTTT; cdr3_aa: CASKRGLNEKLFF
j_call: TRBJ2-7; d_call: NA; clone_size: NA; v_call: TRBV29-1; cdr3_nt: TGCAGCGTTGAAGGTCCCAACTCCTACGAGCAGTACTTC; cdr3_aa: CSVEGPNSYEQYF
j_call: TRBJ2-5; d_call: NA; clone_size: NA; v_call: TRBV30; cdr3_nt: TGTGCCTCCACTACTAGCTACCAAGAGACCCAGTACTTC; cdr3_aa: CASTTSYQETQYF
j_call: TRBJ2-7; d_call: TRBD2; clone_size: once; v_call: TRBV7-3; cdr3_nt: TGTGCCAGCAGCCCAGCGGGGCCCTACGAGCAGTACTTC; cdr3_aa: CASSPAGPYEQYF
j_call: TRBJ1-1; d_call: NA; clone_size: NA; v_call: TRBV11-2; cdr3_nt: TGTGCCAGCAGCTTAGATCCCCGAGGAGCTTTCTTT; cdr3_aa: CASSLDPRGAFF